This section outlines one T cell receptor (beta chain) sequence together with its context. Which antigen it targets is not known. Base qualities were left out, and no much larger clone turns up one base away. Sequencing used an Illumina HiSeq 2500. Quantitative 5'-RACE with molecular barcodes was the method used to prepare the TCR beta libraries. The authors' pipeline ran thus. Disease-linked TCR variants were identified with a new computational method built on a probabilistic model of VDJ rearrangement. TCRdb ran its own pipeline on the public reads, namely fastp trimming at Q25 and MiXCR clone calling, and kept in-frame beta chains. Each record represents a unique CDR3 protein, reported with the most common genes and DNA among its rows. Here the V and J calls rest on TCRdb's processing, not on the authors' analysis. The sample table holds approximately 300,000 distinct CDR3 sequences, of which 6.5% to 10% were seen once. The top ten hold 13% to 15% of the sample.

This specimen belongs to a study of CD8 T cells in ankylosing spondylitis (dated by TCRdb to between 2016 and 2019). About the full investigation: To find TCR variants linked to disease, the study profiled T cell receptor beta repertoires in ankylosing spondylitis patients and healthy donors. The whole study cohort included over 85 healthy donors and over 20 ankylosing spondylitis patients. Peripheral blood was sampled, and synovial fluid was additionally collected from ankylosing spondylitis patients. The paper's findings and limits, for the study overall: The disease-linked clones had a CD8+ phenotype and were found at relatively low frequencies in peripheral blood. The disease-linked clones were reported as significantly enriched in matched synovial fluid samples from ankylosing spondylitis patients. A TCR beta motif of seven or eight highly homologous amino acid variants appeared characteristic of blood from ankylosing spondylitis patients. Some of the motif variants had been reported before in the synovial fluid and blood of reactive arthritis patients, a finding that suggests common disease-initiation mechanisms.

The TCR was taken from a male donor with ankylosing spondylitis. Sequenced sample: blood, either unsorted or a sorted T cell fraction (not recorded which).

The CDR3 in this case is CASSALESTDTQYF. The base sequence is TGTGCCAGCAGCGCCCTGGAATCCACAGATACGCAGTATTTT. The chain joins TRBV9 to TRBJ2-3, with the D gene not confidently named. CDR3 length: 14 amino acids, cysteine to phenylalanine. Kept here is only the CDR3 DNA, which spans 42 bases and is read in frame from base 1. V loses 3 bases of germline sequence and J loses 2 bases, and the interval between the two ends is 10 bases. Sequences SGDLS (CDR1) and YYNGEE (CDR2) are obtained from the germline V gene.